This passage covers 6 T cell receptor beta chains from one sample sequenced in a study of blood T cells in healthy people across ages. Next came a second PCR, run for about 6 to 11 cycles, which used a sample-barcoded 5' primer along with a J-beta primer mix. TCRdb ran MiXCR on the 5' RACE reads and lists one entry per CDR3 protein. The sample lists 500,000 to 700,000 distinct CDR3 sequences, about 28% seen once, with more than 15% in the top ten. Sequenced material: blood. These receptors were obtained from an elderly woman in good health.

This clonotype has ten or more counts. The chain employs TRBV24-1 and TRBJ2-3; possibly TRBD1 for D (5 bases). The germline V gene encodes CDR1 KGHDR and CDR2 SFDVKD. The CDR3 spans 15 residues. Trimming removed 2 bases at V and 3 bases at J, with 11 bases between. CDR3 sequence: CATSDSTEFTDTQYF. CDR3 DNA: TGTGCCACCAGTGATTCGACAGAATTTACAGATACGCAGTATTTT.

At least ten counts were recorded for this clonotype. The chain couples TRBV5-1 to TRBJ1-2; D is possibly TRBD1 (5 bases). The CDR3 length is 15 residues. The V end lost 0 bases, the J end lost 5 bases, and 14 bases lay between the germline ends. The germline CDR1 and CDR2 sequences are SGHRS and YFSETQ. In DNA, the CDR3 is TGCGCCAGCAGCTTGGCGGGGGGAAGGGAGTATGGCTACACCTTC. It encodes CASSLAGGREYGYTF.

This clonotype was detected many times. The chain is built from TRBV6-4 and TRBJ2-3, with D perhaps matching TRBD1 (6 bases). CDR1 is MRHNA, CDR2 SNTAGT, per germline. Trimming took off 4 bases at V and 4 bases at J, with 12 bases between the two ends. The CDR3 extends over 14 amino acids. CDR3 sequence: CASSASQGADTQYF. The DNA for the CDR3 is TGTGCCAGCAGTGCCTCACAGGGCGCAGATACGCAGTATTTT.

In its sample, this clonotype was seen a few times. The chain couples TRBV20-1 to TRBJ1-5; D gene unclear. Germline V gene lookup returns CDR1 DFQATT and CDR2 SNEGSKA (reference sequence). There are 14 residues in the CDR3. Trimming shortened V by 1 base and J by 3 bases, and 10 bases separated the two germline ends. The CDR3 region is CSARGAGNNQPQHF. CDR3 nucleotide sequence: TGCAGTGCTAGAGGGGCTGGGAACAATCAGCCCCAGCATTTT.

This clonotype was seen repeatedly, ten times or more. The V call is TRBV15, the J call TRBJ2-5, with D uncertain. V shed 1 base and J shed 4 bases, with 16 bases lying between them. There are 16 residues in the CDR3. Germline V CDR1 and CDR2: LNHNV, YYDKDF (reference sequence). CDR3 region: CATSRVSGLGAETQYF. The CDR3, as DNA: TGTGCCACCAGCAGAGTGTCTGGTTTAGGTGCAGAGACCCAGTACTTC.

In this sample, this clonotype turned up many times. A much larger clone differs from this one at a single base, so this may be a read error. The chain combines TRBV10-3 with TRBJ2-5, with TRBD1 identical over 11 bases. Per the germline V gene, CDR1 is ENHRY and CDR2 is SYGVKD. V lost 6 bases to trimming and J lost 9 bases; unmatched junction nucleotides: 9. This CDR3 comprises 14 residues. The CDR3 sequence: CAIRETGTGGAQYF. In DNA form, the CDR3 reads TGTGCCATCAGGGAAACCGGGACAGGGGGTGCCCAGTACTTC.